Listed below are T cell receptor beta chains from one sample, sequenced in a study of blood T cell repertoires in COVID-19. Sequencing used immunoSEQ multiplex PCR; TCRdb keeps in-frame clones, though not all of them. The data contain tens of thousands of clones, under 95% of them singletons. Source material: peripheral blood. The receptors were gathered from a man in his 70s with active COVID-19. The CDR3 runs from the conserved cysteine through the conserved F or W. A D gene is named only where the DNA matches it firmly. Rows give clone size only sometimes, using once, few, many, or a class for an expanded clone.

. | . | TRBV4-2 | CASRGARTLRDTQYF
. | . | TRBV7-2 | CASSVGAGETQYF
. | . | TRBV28 | CASSGSYEGETKNIQYF
. | . | TRBV28 | CASIGSGENTGELFF
. | few | TRBV19 | CASSGPNQETQYF
TRBD2 | . | TRBV5-6 | CASSLTVRPRGRGDEQFF
TRBD2 | . | TRBV6-6 | CASRSLLAGVYNEQFF
TRBD2 | . | TRBV7-2 | CASIRLAGAGPDTQYF
TRBD1 | . | TRBV30 | CAWTGQGNYGYTF
. | . | TRBV6-5 | CASSPNEDSPPHF
. | . | TRBV7-9 | CASSAKYPVGHTTEAFF
TRBD1 | . | TRBV28 | CASSLLGRGLEQYF
. | . | TRBV11-2 | CASSRQKANYGYTF
. | . | TRBV13 | CASSSGENTEAFF
. | once | TRBV7-2 | CASSPGQPGDTQYF
TRBD2 | . | TRBV30 | CAWSLAGGPHNEQFF
. | . | TRBV4-2 | CASSQEVGGNTDTQYF
TRBD1 | . | TRBV28 | CASSSATGQNTEAFF
TRBD2 | . | TRBV9 | CASSQAGGAYNEQFF
. | . | TRBV6-2/TRBV6-3 | CASSLGGTDTQYF
TRBD2 | once | TRBV7-7 | CASSWGRDYEQHF
. | . | TRBV28 | CATGSAFNYGYTF
. | . | TRBV18 | CASSPVERNQPQHF
. | once | TRBV4-1 | CASQRGSNQPQHF
TRBD1 | . | TRBV6-4 | CASSEYGSQGADTQYF
TRBD2 | . | TRBV7-9 | CASRTSGRRAEQFF
. | . | TRBV6-6 | CASSPVIRTVDYNEQFF
TRBD2 | . | TRBV7-9 | CASSTTSAQETQYF
TRBD1 | . | TRBV5-1 | CASSLAGGDSGRGGQYF
TRBD2 | . | TRBV24-1 | CATSDPGLAGNQETQYF
TRBD2 | . | TRBV28 | CASSTYLAGDHNEQFF
TRBD1 | . | TRBV10-3 | CAISKTGSFSPLHF
. | once | TRBV12-3/TRBV12-4 | CASSRGGHEQYF
TRBD2 | . | TRBV16 | CASSQVGLAGRIFYNEQFF
TRBD1 | . | TRBV6-5 | CASSYHPRGHGGYTF
TRBD1 | . | TRBV5-1 | CASSRPTGGEGYTF
TRBD2 | . | TRBV7-2 | CASGLAGGPGTDTQYF
. | . | TRBV7-2 | CASSLVPARTYNEQFF
TRBD1 | . | TRBV4-2 | CASSPIDGQGNEQYF
TRBD1 | few | TRBV7-9 | CASSLLTGVYF
. | once | TRBV7-2 | CASSSQRAYEQYF
TRBD1 | . | TRBV10-3 | CAIQGAANEKLFF
TRBD1 | . | TRBV11-2 | CASTTDRGRGYTF
TRBD1 | few | TRBV18 | CASSQTGSGNTIYF
. | . | TRBV5-1 | CASSLAPQGTGYEQYF
. | . | TRBV18 | CASSPRTAYSNQPQHF
. | . | TRBV19 | CASSTFYRSYNEQFF
TRBD1 | . | TRBV29-1 | CSVVSGTGYGYTF
TRBD2 | . | TRBV4-2 | CASSQVRAGGPNEQFF
. | . | TRBV5-8 | CASSLRYEQYF
. | . | TRBV4-1 | CASSQDPPLYEQYF
. | few | TRBV28 | CASSLTATYEQYF
. | once | TRBV30 | CAWSAQGAGSPLHF
. | . | TRBV14 | CASSQDPYNEQFF
TRBD1 | . | TRBV9 | CASSVGTGGSYEQYF